This TCR beta chain stems from a study of blood T cell repertoires in COVID-19. CDR3 length equals 16 residues. Germline-derived CDR1 and CDR2 are KGHSH and LQKENI. V was shortened by 4 bases and J by 0 bases, with 16 bases between the two germline ends. Sequenced by immunoSEQ multiplex PCR; TCRdb stores in-frame clones only, minus some. The top ten clones hold about 4.5% of a sample with 400,000 to 550,000 clones, around 89% of them seen once. Sequencing was done on a sample of peripheral blood. This TCR was recovered from a woman between 25 and 40 years old with acute or convalescent COVID-19. V usage is TRBV18 and J usage is TRBJ2-7, with no clear D. The CDR3 is CASSQSPGLTSYEQYF. CDR3 bases: TGTGCCAGCTCACAGTCTCCGGGTCTTACCTCCTACGAGCAGTACTTC.